These 22 T cell receptor beta chains came from one sample sequenced in a study of cytomegalovirus exposure and HLA in healthy donors. 60 Vbeta and 13 Jbeta primers were used in PCR. Assay used: immunoSEQ multiplex PCR; TCRdb lists only in-frame clones, some missing. The sample holds about 82,000 clones, around 77% seen once. The sequenced sample was PBMCs. The origin of the receptors is a man aged 50 or older in good health and CMV-seronegative.

This rearrangement joins TRBV6-5 to TRBJ2-5; 8 bases fit TRBD1. The J call could be wrong; TRBJ2-7 is a better fit for the DNA end. Germline loops: CDR1 MNHEY, CDR2 SVGAGI. The CDR3 has 12 residues. CDR3: CAARTGNYEQYF. The CDR3 DNA reads as TGTGCCGCCCGGACAGGGAATTACGAGCAGTACTTC.

The genes are TRBV18 and TRBJ2-7; 7 bases match TRBD1. The germline CDR1 and CDR2 sequences are KGHSH and LQKENI. This CDR3 comprises 14 residues. J lost 4 bases, V lost 0 bases, and 3 bases had no gene match. CDR3 in amino acids: CASSPPGQAYEQYF. In nucleotides, the CDR3 is TGTGCCAGCTCACCACCAGGACAGGCTTACGAGCAGTACTTC.

This sequence joins TRBV5-8 and TRBJ1-2, with TRBD1 matching 7 bases. V lost 4 bases and J lost 7; bases outside the gene matches: 7. CDR1 and CDR2 (germline): SGHTS, YDEGEE. The length of the CDR3 is 13 residues. The CDR3 region has the DNA TGTGCCAGCAGCAAGCGACAGGGCTCTGGCTACACCTTC. Its translation is CASSKRQGSGYTF.

The chain uses TRBV7-9 and TRBJ1-1, with a weak D call TRBD1 (6 bases). This CDR3 is 15 amino acids long. From germline, CDR1 is SEHNR and CDR2 FQNEAQ (reference sequence). The germline V and J ends were trimmed by 1 base and 5 bases, with 14 bases remaining between them. The CDR3 spells CASSLDQRGGTEAFF. CDR3 DNA sequence: TGTGCCAGCAGCTTAGACCAAAGAGGGGGTACTGAAGCTTTCTTT.

V gene TRBV7-9 combines with J gene TRBJ1-2, with D possibly being TRBD1 (5 bases). The V end lost 8 bases, the J end lost 3 bases, and 7 bases lay between the germline ends. Germline V gives CDR1 SEHNR, CDR2 FQNEAQ (reference sequence). The CDR3 is 11 residues long. The CDR3 sequence: CASRGDYGYTF. As DNA, the CDR3 is TGTGCCAGCCGGGGGGACTATGGCTACACCTTC.

This clone was observed a handful of times. The CDR3 region is CASSKLVGNLDRVVGEQYF. For the CDR3, the DNA is TGTGCCAGCAGCAAACTCGTCGGGAACTTAGACAGGGTAGTAGGGGAGCAGTACTTC. The chain combines TRBV21-1 with TRBJ2-7; the D segment call TRBD1 is taken from the table without a DNA check. TRBV21-1 is marked as a pseudogene. The CDR3 has 19 residues.

V gene TRBV15 combines with J gene TRBJ2-5; D is ambiguous. V lost 6 bases, J lost 5 bases, and 13 bases lay in between. This CDR3 comprises 13 residues. CDR1 and CDR2 from the germline V gene are LNHNV and YYDKDF (reference sequence). The CDR3 DNA reads TGTGCCACCAGTACCCTCCCCGGGGAGACCCAGTACTTC. Translating gives CATSTLPGETQYF.

The V gene is TRBV19, the J gene TRBJ2-3; D call uncertain. This CDR3 has 17 amino acids. Between the trimmed V and J ends, which lost 1 base and 1 base, there was a span of 15 bases. From germline, CDR1 is LNHDA and CDR2 SQIVND (reference sequence). The CDR3 loop reads CASSIAAPGRGTDTQYF. In nucleotides, the CDR3 is TGTGCCAGTAGTATAGCCGCCCCCGGCCGGGGCACAGATACGCAGTATTTT.

V gene TRBV19 combines with J gene TRBJ2-6; 7 bases agree with TRBD1. The V gene's germline CDR1 is LNHDA and CDR2 SQIVND (reference sequence). V was clipped by 6 bases and J by 2 bases; unmatched bases: 4. The CDR3 extends over 15 amino acids. The CDR3 sequence is CASRTGTAGANVLTF. CDR3 coding DNA: TGTGCCAGTAGGACAGGGACGGCTGGGGCCAACGTCCTGACTTTC.

J is TRBJ1-4 and V is TRBV10-2; TRBD1 matches 9 bases. CDR3 length: 18 amino acids. V shed 0 bases, J shed 7 bases, and the junction held 12 bases outside the gene matches. The germline CDR1 and CDR2 sequences are WSHSY and SAAADI. CDR3 bases: TGCGCCAGCAGTGAGTCGATGTTTGGGACAGGGTTGGGTGAAAAACTGTTTTTT. As protein: CASSESMFGTGLGEKLFF.

This clone was seen a single time. The rearrangement joins TRBV27 to TRBJ1-6; D may be TRBD1 (5 bases). This CDR3 comprises 14 residues. Germline V gene sequence: CDR1 MNHEY, CDR2 SMNVEV (reference sequence). Trimming removed 2 bases at V and 7 bases at J, with 9 bases between. CDR3 region: CASSLPGRNSPLHF. As DNA, the CDR3 is TGTGCCAGCAGTTTACCAGGGAGGAATTCACCCCTCCACTTT.

The chain is built from TRBV19 and TRBJ1-1; a possible D gene is TRBD1 (5 bases). The CDR3 runs 18 residues. The germline V gene encodes CDR1 LNHDA and CDR2 SQIVND (reference sequence). V was cut by 3 bases and J by 1 base, with 21 bases left in between. The DNA for the CDR3 is TGTGCCAGTAGTATTCGCCAGGCCCAGGGCCAGGGGAACACTGAAGCTTTCTTT. It specifies CASSIRQAQGQGNTEAFF.

This clone came up once. V is TRBV4-2 and J is TRBJ2-6, with D possibly being TRBD1 (5 bases). Germline V gives CDR1 LGHNA, CDR2 YNFKEQ. V was shortened by 5 bases and J by 4 bases, with 12 bases between the two germline ends. The CDR3 runs 15 residues. The CDR3 region is CASSFVSGGANVLTF. The CDR3 DNA is TGTGCCAGCAGCTTTGTGTCAGGGGGGGCCAACGTCCTGACTTTC.

J is TRBJ1-1 and V is TRBV18, with a tentative D call TRBD1 (6 bases). Per germline, CDR1 KGHSH and CDR2 LQKENI. Trimming cost V 3 bases and J 2 bases, with 13 bases left between them. The CDR3 is 15 amino acids. CDR3 sequence: CASSPQGTTNTEAFF. As DNA, the CDR3 is TGTGCCAGCTCACCCCAGGGGACAACTAACACTGAAGCTTTCTTT.

V and J are TRBV5-4 and TRBJ2-1; D is uncertain. The CDR3 totals 13 residues. The ends were cut back, 2 bases at V and 6 bases at J, with 9 bases in the middle. The V gene's germline CDR1 is SGHNT and CDR2 YYREEE (reference sequence). CDR3 sequence reads: CASSFYAGNEQFF. CDR3 bases: TGTGCCAGCAGCTTTTATGCAGGCAATGAGCAGTTCTTC.

V and J are TRBV23-1 and TRBJ2-1; 9 bases match TRBD1. TRBV23-1 counts as an open reading frame of uncertain function. This CDR3 contains 14 residues. Trimming took 8 bases from V and 10 from J; bases not matched to a gene: 12. The CDR3 is CASVPGQGVGEQFF. As DNA, the CDR3 is TGCGCCAGCGTTCCGGGACAGGGAGTAGGGGAGCAGTTCTTC.

This sequence joins TRBV6-5 and TRBJ2-2, with TRBD1 matching 8 bases. Germline CDR1 and CDR2: MNHEY and SVGAGI. J was trimmed by 5 bases and V by 7 bases; bases with no gene match: 9. The CDR3 has 15 residues. CDR3 sequence reads: CASTSRGRNTGELFF. As DNA, the CDR3 is TGTGCCAGCACAAGCAGGGGGCGCAATACCGGGGAGCTGTTTTTT.

This sequence joins TRBV28 and TRBJ2-3; 9 bases align to TRBD2. Germline lookup yields CDR1 MDHEN and CDR2 SYDVKM. V trimming: 5 bases; J trimming: 2 bases; junction bases outside the gene matches: 8. The CDR3 runs 16 residues. CDR3 amino acids: CASSTPLAGNTDTQYF. The DNA for the CDR3 is TGTGCCAGCAGTACCCCCCTAGCGGGAAACACAGATACGCAGTATTTT.

This clone was counted between two and nine times. The V call is TRBV4-3, the J call TRBJ1-3; no clear D gene. CDR3 size: 15 residues. The V gene's germline CDR1 is LGHNA and CDR2 YSLEER. Deletions cut 1 base from V and 3 bases from J, with 10 bases between. The CDR3 here is CASSQGPGVGNTIYF. The CDR3 region has the DNA TGCGCCAGCAGCCAAGGGCCCGGGGTTGGAAACACCATATATTTT.

This clone was seen once. The V gene is TRBV7-2, the J gene TRBJ2-6; 12 positions match TRBD1. The germline V gene encodes CDR1 SGHTA and CDR2 FQGNSA. CDR3 length: 19 amino acids. Trimming cost V 4 bases and J 3 bases; bases outside gene matches: 10. CDR3 coding DNA: TGTGCCAGCAGCTCTCGGTCGGGACAGGGGGCCTTTGGGGCCAACGTCCTGACTTTC. Protein: CASSSRSGQGAFGANVLTF.

The CDR3 here is CASSGSSGGRADTQYF. The CDR3 DNA reads as TGTGCCAGCAGTGGTTCCTCCGGGGGAAGGGCAGATACGCAGTATTTT. The chain is built from TRBV2 and TRBJ2-3, with TRBD2 as a possible D gene (6 bases). The V and J ends lost 4 bases and 4 bases respectively, with 18 bases between them. This CDR3 has 16 residues. Germline V CDR1 and CDR2: SNHLY, FYNNEI.

The chain couples TRBV19 to TRBJ2-1, with 8 bases aligning to TRBD2. This CDR3 comprises 13 residues. Germline-derived CDR1 and CDR2 are LNHDA and SQIVND (reference sequence). V lost 9 bases and J lost 5; bases outside the gene matches: 6. In nucleotides, the CDR3 is TGTGCCAGCGGGACTAGTTTCGACAATGAGCAGTTCTTC. It specifies CASGTSFDNEQFF. The entire variable domain, with the rest obtained from reference TRBV19 and TRBJ2-1, is as follows: DGGITQSPKYLFRKEGQNVTLSCEQNLNHDAMYWYRQDPGQGLRLIYYSQIVNDFQKGDIAEGYSVSREKKESFPLTVTSAQKNPTAFYLCASGTSFDNEQFFGPGTRLTVL.